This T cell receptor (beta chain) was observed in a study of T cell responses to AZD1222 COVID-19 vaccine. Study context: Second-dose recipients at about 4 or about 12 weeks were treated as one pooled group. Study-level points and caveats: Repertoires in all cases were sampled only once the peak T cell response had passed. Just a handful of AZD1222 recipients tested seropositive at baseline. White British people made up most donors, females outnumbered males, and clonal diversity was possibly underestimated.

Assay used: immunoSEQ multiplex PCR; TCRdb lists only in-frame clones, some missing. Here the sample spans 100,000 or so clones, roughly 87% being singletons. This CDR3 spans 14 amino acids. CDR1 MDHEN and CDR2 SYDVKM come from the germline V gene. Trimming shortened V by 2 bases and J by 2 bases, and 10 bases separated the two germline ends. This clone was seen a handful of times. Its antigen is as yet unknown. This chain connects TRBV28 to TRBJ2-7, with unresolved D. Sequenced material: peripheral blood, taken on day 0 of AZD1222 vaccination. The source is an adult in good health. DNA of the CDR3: TGTGCCAGCAGTTTAAGTGGAAGAACCTACGAGCAGTACTTC. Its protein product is CASSLSGRTYEQYF.